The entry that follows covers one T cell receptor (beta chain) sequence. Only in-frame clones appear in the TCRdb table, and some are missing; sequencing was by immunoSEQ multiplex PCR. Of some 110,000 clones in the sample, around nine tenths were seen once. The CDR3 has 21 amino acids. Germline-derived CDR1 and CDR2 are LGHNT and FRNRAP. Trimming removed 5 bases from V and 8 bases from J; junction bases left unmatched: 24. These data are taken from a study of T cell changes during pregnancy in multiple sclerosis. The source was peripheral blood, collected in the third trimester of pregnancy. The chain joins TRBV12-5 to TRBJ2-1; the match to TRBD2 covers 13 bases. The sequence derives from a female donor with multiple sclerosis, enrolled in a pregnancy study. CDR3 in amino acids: CASGHLRLAGGISDPNHEQFF. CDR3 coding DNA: TGTGCTAGTGGTCATCTCAGACTAGCGGGGGGAATATCGGACCCCAATCATGAGCAGTTCTTC.